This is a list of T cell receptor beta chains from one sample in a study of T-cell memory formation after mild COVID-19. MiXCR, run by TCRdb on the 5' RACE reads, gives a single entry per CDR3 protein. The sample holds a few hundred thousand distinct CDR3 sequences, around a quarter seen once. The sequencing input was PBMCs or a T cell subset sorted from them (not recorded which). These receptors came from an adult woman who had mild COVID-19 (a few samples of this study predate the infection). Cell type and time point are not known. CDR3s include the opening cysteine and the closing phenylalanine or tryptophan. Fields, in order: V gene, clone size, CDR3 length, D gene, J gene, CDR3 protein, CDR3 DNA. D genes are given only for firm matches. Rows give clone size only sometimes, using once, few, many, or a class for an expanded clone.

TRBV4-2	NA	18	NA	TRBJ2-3	CASSQEVGTSPYTDTQYF	TGTGCCAGCAGCCAAGAAGTAGGGACTTCCCCATACACAGATACGCAGTATTTT
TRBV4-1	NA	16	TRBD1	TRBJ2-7	CASSHSPGQGNYEQYF	TGCGCCAGCAGCCACTCACCGGGACAGGGAAACTACGAGCAGTACTTC
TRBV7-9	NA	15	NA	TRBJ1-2	CASSLRGEGVYGYTF	TGTGCCAGCAGCTTACGAGGAGAGGGAGTGTATGGCTACACCTTC
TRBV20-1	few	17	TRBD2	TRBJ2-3	CSAREGLAGGPTDTQYF	TGCAGTGCTAGAGAGGGGTTAGCGGGAGGGCCTACAGATACGCAGTATTTT
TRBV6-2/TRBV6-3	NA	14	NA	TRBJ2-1	CASTGGSSYNEQFF	TGTGCCAGCACAGGGGGGAGCTCCTACAATGAGCAGTTCTTC
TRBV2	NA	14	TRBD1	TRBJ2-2	CASLTGFNTGELFF	TGTGCCAGCCTGACAGGGTTTAACACCGGGGAGCTGTTTTTT
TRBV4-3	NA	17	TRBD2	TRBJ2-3	CASSQGPGTSGRDTQYF	TGCGCCAGCAGCCAAGGCCCCGGGACTAGCGGGAGGGATACGCAGTATTTT
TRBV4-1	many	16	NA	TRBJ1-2	CASSQEVGDLFAGYTF	TGCGCCAGCAGCCAAGAGGTAGGGGACCTGTTCGCTGGCTACACCTTC
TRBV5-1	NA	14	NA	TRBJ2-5	CASSPGSSQETQYF	TGCGCCAGCAGCCCCGGGTCCAGCCAAGAGACCCAGTACTTC
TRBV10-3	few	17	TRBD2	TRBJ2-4	CAISDGLAGGRVTIQYF	TGTGCCATCAGCGATGGACTAGCGGGAGGGCGGGTAACCATTCAGTACTTC
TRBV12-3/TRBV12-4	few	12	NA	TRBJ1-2	CASRAGWGGYTF	TGTGCCAGCAGGGCAGGGTGGGGTGGCTACACCTTC
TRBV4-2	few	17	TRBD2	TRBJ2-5	CASSQAFRTSGEETQYF	TGTGCCAGCAGCCAAGCCTTTCGGACTAGCGGGGAAGAGACCCAGTACTTC
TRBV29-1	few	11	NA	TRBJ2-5	CSVGVSETQYF	TGCAGCGTCGGGGTCTCAGAGACCCAGTACTTC
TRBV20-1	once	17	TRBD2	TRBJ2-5	CSARDRAGAFGLETQYF	TGCAGTGCTAGAGATCGGGCGGGAGCTTTTGGATTGGAGACCCAGTACTTC
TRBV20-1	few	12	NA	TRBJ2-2	CSAARGTGELFF	TGCAGCGCCGCGCGGGGCACCGGGGAGCTGTTTTTT
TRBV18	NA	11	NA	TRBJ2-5	CASSPLGTQYF	TGTGCCAGCTCACCACTAGGGACCCAGTACTTC
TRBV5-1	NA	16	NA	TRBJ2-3	CASSLETGRGADTQYF	TGCGCCAGCAGCTTGGAGACAGGGAGGGGCGCAGATACGCAGTATTTT
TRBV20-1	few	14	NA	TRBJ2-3	CSAGDQTSTDTQYF	TGCAGTGCTGGGGACCAAACCAGCACAGATACGCAGTATTTT
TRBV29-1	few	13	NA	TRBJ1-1	CSGFGQGPTEAFF	TGCAGCGGCTTCGGCCAGGGTCCCACTGAAGCTTTCTTT
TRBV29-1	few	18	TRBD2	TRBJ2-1	CSVEDVAGGPLTYNEQFF	TGCAGCGTTGAAGACGTCGCGGGAGGGCCGTTAACCTACAATGAGCAGTTCTTC
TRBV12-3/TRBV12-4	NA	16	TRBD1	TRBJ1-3	CASRRTGVNGGNTIYF	TGTGCCAGCAGAAGAACAGGGGTCAACGGGGGCAACACCATATATTTT
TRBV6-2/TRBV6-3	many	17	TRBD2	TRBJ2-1	CASSYSTSGGSYNEQFF	TGTGCCAGCAGTTACTCGACTAGCGGGGGGAGTTACAATGAGCAGTTCTTC
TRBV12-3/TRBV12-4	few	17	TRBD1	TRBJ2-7	CASSLPSRRQGAYEQYF	TGTGCCAGCAGTTTACCTTCCCGAAGACAGGGGGCTTACGAGCAGTACTTC
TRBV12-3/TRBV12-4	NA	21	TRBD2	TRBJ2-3	CASSSFLGLAGEYSSADTQYF	TGTGCCAGCAGTTCCTTCCTGGGACTAGCGGGAGAGTACTCTAGCGCAGATACGCAGTATTTT
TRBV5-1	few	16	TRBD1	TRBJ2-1	CASSLGQGLAGNEQFF	TGCGCCAGCAGCTTGGGACAGGGGCTCGCGGGGAATGAGCAGTTCTTC
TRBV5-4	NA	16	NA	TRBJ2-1	CASSLDISLNYNEQFF	TGTGCCAGCAGCTTGGACATCTCCCTGAACTACAATGAGCAGTTCTTC
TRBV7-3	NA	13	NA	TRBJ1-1	CASSLDQQGSAFF	TGTGCCAGCAGCTTGGACCAACAAGGCTCAGCTTTCTTT
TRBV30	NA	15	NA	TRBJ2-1	CAWSTKRYSYNEQFF	TGTGCCTGGAGTACTAAGCGGTACTCCTACAATGAGCAGTTCTTC
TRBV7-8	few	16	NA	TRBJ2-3	CASIPFVGSSTDTQYF	TGTGCCAGCATCCCTTTTGTTGGTTCTAGCACAGATACGCAGTATTTT
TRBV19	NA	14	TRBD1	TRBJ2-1	CASIDRGRDNDQFF	TGTGCCAGTATTGACAGGGGAAGGGACAATGATCAGTTCTTC
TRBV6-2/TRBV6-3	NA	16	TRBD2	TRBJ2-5	CASSRATSGFQETQYF	TGTGCCAGCAGTCGTGCAACTAGCGGCTTCCAAGAGACCCAGTACTTC
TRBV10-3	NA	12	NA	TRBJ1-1	CAISESGERDFF	TGTGCCATCAGTGAGTCAGGGGAAAGAGATTTCTTT
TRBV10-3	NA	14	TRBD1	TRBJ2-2	CAIHGTGNTGELFF	TGTGCCATCCACGGGACAGGGAACACCGGGGAGCTGTTTTTT
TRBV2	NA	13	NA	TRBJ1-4	CASKRGINEKLFF	TGTGCCAGCAAGAGAGGGATTAATGAAAAACTGTTTTTT
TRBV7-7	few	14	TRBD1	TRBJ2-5	CASSVDRLAETQYF	TGTGCTAGCAGTGTGGACAGGCTGGCGGAGACCCAGTACTTC
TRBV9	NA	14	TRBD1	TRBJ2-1	CASSGTGLSDEQFF	TGTGCCAGCAGCGGGACAGGGCTTTCTGATGAGCAGTTCTTC
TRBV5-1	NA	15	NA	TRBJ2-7	CASSDAGTYTYEQYF	TGCGCCAGCAGCGACGCCGGGACCTACACCTACGAGCAGTACTTC